This T cell receptor beta chain appears in the sequencing data of a study of T cell repertoires in cytomegalovirus infection. TCRdb re-called the reads through MiXCR, storing one row per CDR3 protein. The repertoire holds approximately 500,000 distinct CDR3 sequences, with more than 25% as singletons. V lost 5 bases, J lost 4 bases, and 19 bases stayed unmatched. This CDR3 region has 18 residues. CDR1 and CDR2 (germline): MNHEY, SMNVEV (reference sequence). Turning to this clonotype: What it recognizes is unknown.

Notes on the study in general: Identification of carriers of CMV plus the relevant HLA was achieved through cumulative public TCR beta family frequency. Ex vivo, HLA-C-restricted CMV-specific TCR beta clonotypes prevailed over the rest of the response.

The sample consisted of PBMCs. This clonotype originated in a human donor in good health (CMV status not recorded). Some clones in this sample may be carry-over from other donors' samples. The chain carries TRBV27 and TRBJ1-2; 7 bases are shared with TRBD1. CDR3 bases: TGTGCCAGCAGTACTAATAAGCTCGGGACAGCCAGTCCCTATGGCTACACCTTC. This gives the protein CASSTNKLGTASPYGYTF.